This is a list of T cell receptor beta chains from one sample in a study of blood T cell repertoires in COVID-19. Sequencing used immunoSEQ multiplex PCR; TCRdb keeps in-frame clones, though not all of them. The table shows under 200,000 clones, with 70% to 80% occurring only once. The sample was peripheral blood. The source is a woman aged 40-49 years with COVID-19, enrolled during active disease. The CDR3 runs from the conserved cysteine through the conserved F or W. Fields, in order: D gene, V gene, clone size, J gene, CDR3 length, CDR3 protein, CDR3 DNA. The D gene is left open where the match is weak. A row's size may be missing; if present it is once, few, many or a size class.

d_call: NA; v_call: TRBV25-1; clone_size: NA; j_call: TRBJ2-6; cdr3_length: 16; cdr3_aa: CASSGTRHSGANVLTF; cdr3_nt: TGTGCCAGCAGTGGGACTCGCCACTCTGGGGCCAACGTCCTGACTTTC
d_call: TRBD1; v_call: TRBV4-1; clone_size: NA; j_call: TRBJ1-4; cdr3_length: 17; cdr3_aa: CASSQSRGTENNEKLFF; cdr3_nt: TGCGCCAGCAGCCAATCACGAGGGACAGAGAATAATGAAAAACTGTTTTTT
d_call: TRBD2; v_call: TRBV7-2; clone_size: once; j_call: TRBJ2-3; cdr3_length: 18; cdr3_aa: CASSLEAASGGKSDTQYF; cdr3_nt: TGTGCCAGCAGCTTAGAGGCGGCTAGCGGGGGGAAATCAGATACGCAGTATTTT
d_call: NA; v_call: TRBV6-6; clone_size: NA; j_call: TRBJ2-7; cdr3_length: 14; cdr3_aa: CASSVQGRSYEQYF; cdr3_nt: TGTGCCAGCAGTGTACAGGGCCGCTCCTACGAGCAGTACTTC
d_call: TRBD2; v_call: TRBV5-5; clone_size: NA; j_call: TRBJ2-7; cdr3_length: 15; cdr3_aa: CASSPFAGDSYEQYF; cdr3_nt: TGTGCCAGCAGCCCCTTTGCGGGGGACTCCTACGAGCAGTACTTC
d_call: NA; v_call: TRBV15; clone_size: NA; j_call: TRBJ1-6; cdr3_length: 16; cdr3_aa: CATSRGSGLNNSPLHF; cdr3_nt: TGTGCCACCAGCAGAGGATCGGGATTGAATAATTCACCCCTCCACTTT
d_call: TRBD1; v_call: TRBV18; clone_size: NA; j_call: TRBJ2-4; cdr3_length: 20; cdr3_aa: CASSTTRGPRGIVAKNIQYF; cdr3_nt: TGTGCCAGCTCAACAACCCGAGGACCCAGGGGGATCGTAGCCAAAAACATTCAGTACTTC
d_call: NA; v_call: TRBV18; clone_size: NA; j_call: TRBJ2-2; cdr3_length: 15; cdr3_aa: CASSPTGSETGELFF; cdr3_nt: TGTGCCAGCTCACCGACGGGTTCGGAAACCGGGGAGCTGTTTTTT
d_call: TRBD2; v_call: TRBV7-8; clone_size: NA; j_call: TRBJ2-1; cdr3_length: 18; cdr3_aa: CASSLVNLDPGAGDEQFF; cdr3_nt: TGTGCCAGCAGCTTAGTAAACTTAGATCCTGGCGCGGGGGATGAGCAGTTCTTC
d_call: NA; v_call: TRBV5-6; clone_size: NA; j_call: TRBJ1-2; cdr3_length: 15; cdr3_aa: CASSDSGDGHYGYTF; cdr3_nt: TGTGCCAGCAGCGACTCGGGGGACGGTCACTATGGCTACACCTTC
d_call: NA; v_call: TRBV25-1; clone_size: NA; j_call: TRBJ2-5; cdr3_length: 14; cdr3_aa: CASSVPDARETQYF; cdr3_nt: TGTGCCAGCAGTGTACCCGATGCCAGGGAGACCCAGTACTTC
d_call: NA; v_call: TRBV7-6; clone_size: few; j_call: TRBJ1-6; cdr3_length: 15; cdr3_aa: CASSAQGTLDSPLHF; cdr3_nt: TGTGCCAGCAGCGCACAGGGAACCCTAGATTCACCCCTCCACTTT
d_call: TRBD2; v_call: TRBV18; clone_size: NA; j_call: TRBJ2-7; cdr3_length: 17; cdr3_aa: CASSPSKGLAGDYEQYF; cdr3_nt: TGTGCCAGCTCACCCAGTAAAGGACTAGCGGGGGACTACGAGCAGTACTTC
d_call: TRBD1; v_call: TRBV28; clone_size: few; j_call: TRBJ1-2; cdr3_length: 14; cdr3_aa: CASRGTGQGAGYTF; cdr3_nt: TGTGCCAGCAGAGGTACGGGACAGGGGGCGGGCTACACCTTC
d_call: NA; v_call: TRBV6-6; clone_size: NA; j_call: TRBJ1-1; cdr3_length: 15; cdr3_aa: CASSALRGVSTEAFF; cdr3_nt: TGTGCCAGCAGTGCACTCAGGGGCGTGAGCACTGAAGCTTTCTTT
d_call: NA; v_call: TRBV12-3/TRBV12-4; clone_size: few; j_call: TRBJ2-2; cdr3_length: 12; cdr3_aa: CASNEVTGELFF; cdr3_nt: TGTGCCAGCAATGAGGTCACCGGGGAGCTGTTTTTT
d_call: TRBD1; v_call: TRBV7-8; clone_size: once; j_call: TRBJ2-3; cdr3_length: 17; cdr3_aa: CASSFETGFGWGDTQYF; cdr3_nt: TGTGCCAGCAGCTTCGAGACAGGGTTTGGATGGGGAGATACGCAGTATTTT
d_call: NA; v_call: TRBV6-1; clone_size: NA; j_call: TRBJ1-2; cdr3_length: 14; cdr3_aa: CASSDQETNYGYTF; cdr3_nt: TGTGCCAGCAGTGACCAGGAAACTAACTATGGCTACACCTTC
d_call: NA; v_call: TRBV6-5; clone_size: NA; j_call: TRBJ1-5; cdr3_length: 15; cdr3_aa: CASRPQGYGNQPQHF; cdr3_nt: TGTGCCAGCAGACCCCAGGGTTATGGCAATCAGCCCCAGCATTTT
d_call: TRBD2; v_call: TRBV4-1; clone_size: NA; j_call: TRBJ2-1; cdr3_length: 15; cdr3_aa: CASSPGTTQYNEQFF; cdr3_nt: TGCGCCAGCAGCCCCGGGACTACCCAGTACAATGAGCAGTTCTTC
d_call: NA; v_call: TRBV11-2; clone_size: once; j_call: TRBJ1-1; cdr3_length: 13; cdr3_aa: CASSPGGGLEAFF; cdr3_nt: TGTGCCAGCAGCCCCGGCGGGGGGCTAGAAGCTTTCTTT
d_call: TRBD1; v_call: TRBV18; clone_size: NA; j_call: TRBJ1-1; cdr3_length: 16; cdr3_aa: CASSPGTGRLSTEAFF; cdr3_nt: TGTGCCAGCTCACCAGGGACAGGGCGTTTGAGCACTGAAGCTTTCTTT
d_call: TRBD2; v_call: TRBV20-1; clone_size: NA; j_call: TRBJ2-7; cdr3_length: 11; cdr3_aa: CSLAGGGEQYF; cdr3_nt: TGCAGTTTAGCGGGGGGAGGCGAGCAGTACTTC
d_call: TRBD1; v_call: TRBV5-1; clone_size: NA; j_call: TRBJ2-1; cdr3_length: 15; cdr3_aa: CASSFEGATHNEQFF; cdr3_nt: TGCGCCAGCAGCTTCGAGGGGGCGACCCACAATGAGCAGTTCTTC
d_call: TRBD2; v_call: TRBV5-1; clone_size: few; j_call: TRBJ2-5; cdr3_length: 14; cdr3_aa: CASSLGLAGETQYF; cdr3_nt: TGCGCCAGCAGCCTGGGACTAGCGGGAGAGACCCAGTACTTC
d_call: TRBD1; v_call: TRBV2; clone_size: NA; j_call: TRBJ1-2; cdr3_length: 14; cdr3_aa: CASSDRQGLNGYTF; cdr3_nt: TGTGCCAGCAGTGATCGACAGGGCTTGAACGGCTACACCTTC
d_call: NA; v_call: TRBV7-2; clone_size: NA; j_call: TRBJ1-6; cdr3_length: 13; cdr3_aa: CASSLGHRSPLHF; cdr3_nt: TGTGCCAGCAGCTTAGGACATCGATCACCCCTCCACTTT
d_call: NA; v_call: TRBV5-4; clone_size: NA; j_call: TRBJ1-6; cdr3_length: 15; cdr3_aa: CATAGGGSYNSPLHF; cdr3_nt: TGTGCCACCGCCGGGGGGGGCTCCTATAATTCACCCCTCCACTTT
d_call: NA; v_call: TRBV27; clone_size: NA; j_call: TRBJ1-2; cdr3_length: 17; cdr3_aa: CASSPYPGGRANYGYTF; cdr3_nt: TGTGCCAGCAGTCCCTACCCGGGGGGCAGGGCTAACTATGGCTACACCTTC
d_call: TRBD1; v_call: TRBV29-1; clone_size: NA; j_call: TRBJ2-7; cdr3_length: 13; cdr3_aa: CSVEEGQVVKQYF; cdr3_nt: TGCAGCGTTGAGGAGGGACAGGTCGTGAAGCAGTACTTC
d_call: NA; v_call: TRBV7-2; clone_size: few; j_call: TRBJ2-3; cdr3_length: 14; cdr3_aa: CASSSSGYTDTQYF; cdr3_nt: TGTGCCAGCAGCTCCTCGGGATACACAGATACGCAGTATTTT